The T cell receptor beta chain under discussion was sequenced for a study of blood T cell repertoires in COVID-19. Assay used: immunoSEQ multiplex PCR; TCRdb lists only in-frame clones, some missing. Among a few hundred thousand clones listed, roughly 90% were seen once. The CDR3 has 11 residues. Germline lookup yields CDR1 LGHNT and CDR2 FRNRAP. The V end lost 3 bases, the J end lost 10 bases, and 7 bases lay between the germline ends. This clone was counted a single time. The receptor's source is a man under 40 with active or convalescent COVID-19. V gene TRBV12-5 combines with J gene TRBJ2-1; no reliable D call. The sequencing sample was made of peripheral blood. CDR3 sequence: CASGFEREQFF. As DNA, the CDR3 is TGTGCTAGTGGTTTTGAGAGAGAGCAGTTCTTC.